Following are 27 T cell receptor beta chains from one sample sequenced in a study of cytomegalovirus exposure and HLA in healthy donors. Vbeta (60) and Jbeta (13) primers were used in the PCR. The method was immunoSEQ multiplex PCR; TCRdb's version includes in-frame clones alone and lacks a portion of them. Seen here are about 140,000 clones, under 90% observed once, and the top ten hold 2% to 2.5%. The material sequenced was PBMCs. The receptors were sampled from a boy younger than 10 in good health and CMV-seronegative.

The rearrangement uses TRBV15 and TRBJ2-3, with 9 nucleotides matching TRBD1. There are 14 residues in the CDR3. Germline assignment: CDR1 LNHNV and CDR2 YYDKDF (reference sequence). The junction had 5 bases not matched to a gene; V was cut back by 9 bases and J by 1 base. The CDR3, as DNA: TGTGCCACAAGGGACAGGGCAGGCACAGATACGCAGTATTTT. Protein product: CATRDRAGTDTQYF.

The J gene is TRBJ1-2, the V gene TRBV7-9; TRBD1 might be the D (5 bases). There are 16 residues in the CDR3. Germline V lookup: CDR1 SEHNR, CDR2 FQNEAQ (reference sequence). V shed 5 bases and J shed 8 bases, with 24 bases lying between them. Written as DNA, the CDR3 is TGTGCCAGCAGCCCGGGGGGTCAGGAGGTCCTTGGCGGCTACACCTTC. Translated: CASSPGGQEVLGGYTF.

This chain uses TRBV9 with TRBJ2-2; D may be TRBD2 (5 bases). The germline CDR1 and CDR2 sequences are SGDLS and YYNGEE. The CDR3 spans 15 residues. V lost 4 bases and J 7 bases, leaving 17 bases between the germline ends. Written as DNA, the CDR3 is TGTGCCAGCAGCCCCCAGCGGACCCCCCGCGGGGAGCTGTTTTTT. This encodes CASSPQRTPRGELFF.

This chain uses TRBV11-2 with TRBJ2-1; D is unclear. The length of the CDR3 is 13 residues. The V and J ends lost 4 bases and 8 bases respectively, with 12 bases between them. CDR1 and CDR2 (germline): SGHAT, FQNNGV. The CDR3 region has the DNA TGTGCCAGCAGCTCCCTACCTATGGATGAGCAGTTCTTC. Protein: CASSSLPMDEQFF.

The genes are TRBV27 and TRBJ2-3; a possible D gene is TRBD1 (6 bases). Germline V lookup: CDR1 MNHEY, CDR2 SMNVEV (reference sequence). The V end was cut by 3 bases, the J end by 8 bases, with 12 bases between. The CDR3 sequence is 13 residues long. The CDR3 spells CASSFRGVGTQYF. CDR3 in DNA: TGTGCCAGCAGTTTCAGGGGAGTGGGTACGCAGTATTTT.

The genes are TRBV4-2 and TRBJ1-5; D call uncertain. CDR1 is LGHNA, CDR2 YNFKEQ, per germline. The V end was cut by 0 bases, the J end by 7 bases, with 10 bases between. This CDR3 is 14 amino acids long. The CDR3 DNA follows: TGTGCCAGCAGCCAAGATTCGGGAGGACAGCCCCAGCATTTT. It codes for CASSQDSGGQPQHF.

The CDR3 loop reads CASSLSDSSYNEQFF. CDR3 in DNA: TGTGCCAGCAGCTTATCCGATAGCTCCTACAATGAGCAGTTCTTC. V is TRBV7-9 and J is TRBJ2-1; D not resolved. Germline V gene data show CDR1 as SEHNR and CDR2 as FQNEAQ (reference sequence). Trimming removed 2 bases at V and 0 bases at J, with 8 bases between. The CDR3 covers 15 residues.

V is TRBV13 and J is TRBJ2-7; possibly TRBD2 for D (6 bases). Trimming shortened V by 3 bases and J by 6 bases, and 21 bases separated the two germline ends. CDR3 length: 16 amino acids. Germline V gene lookup returns CDR1 PRHDT and CDR2 FYEKMQ (reference sequence). The CDR3 DNA reads as TGTGCCAGCAGCTTCTCCTCGATCCGGGAGTCTGGCGAGCAGTACTTC. The encoded protein is CASSFSSIRESGEQYF. Full variable domain (outside the CDR3, taken from reference TRBV13 and TRBJ2-7): AAGVIQSPRHLIKEKRETATLKCYPIPRHDTVYWYQQGPGQDPQFLISFYEKMQSDKGSIPDRFSAQQFSDYHSELNMSSLELGDSALYFCASSFSSIRESGEQYFGPGTRLTVT.

The CDR3 loop reads CASSVPPDTGELFF. The CDR3 DNA is TGTGCCAGCAGCGTACCACCAGACACCGGGGAGCTGTTTTTT. This chain connects TRBV9 to TRBJ2-2; no firm D call. The CDR3 has 14 amino acids. Trimming took off 1 base at V and 3 bases at J, with 7 bases between the two ends. Looked up from germline, CDR1 is SGDLS and CDR2 is YYNGEE.

The chain recombines TRBV11-3 with TRBJ2-7; TRBD2 agrees at 11 bases. The V gene's germline CDR1 is SGHNT and CDR2 YENEEA. V lost 8 bases to trimming and J lost 0 bases; unmatched junction nucleotides: 9. CDR3 length equals 16 residues. The CDR3 is CASGGTGLAASYEQYF. The CDR3 nucleotides read TGTGCCAGCGGGGGAACGGGACTAGCGGCCTCCTACGAGCAGTACTTC. The full variable domain, rest sourced from reference TRBV11-3 and TRBJ2-7, is EAGVVQSPRYKIIEKKQPVAFWCNPISGHNTLYWYLQNLGQGPELLIRYENEEAVDDSQLPKDRFSAERLKGVDSTLKIQPAELGDSAVYLCASGGTGLAASYEQYFGPGTRLTVT.

The chain combines TRBV2 with TRBJ2-7, with 11 bases identical to TRBD2. There are 15 residues in the CDR3. The germline gives CDR1 SNHLY, CDR2 FYNNEI. The V gene end was trimmed by 6 bases and the J gene end by 0 bases; junction bases not matched to a gene: 4. The CDR3 here is CASSLAGGSSYEQYF. The DNA of the CDR3 is TGTGCCAGCAGCTTAGCGGGAGGGAGCTCCTACGAGCAGTACTTC.

V and J are TRBV25-1 and TRBJ1-5; D call uncertain. The CDR3 covers 14 residues. Trimming cost V 6 bases and J 2 bases, with 11 bases left between them. The V gene's germline CDR1 is MGHDK and CDR2 SYGVNS. DNA for the CDR3: TGTGCCAGCAGCCCGAAAACGGGCAATCAGCCCCAGCATTTT. Translation: CASSPKTGNQPQHF.

This chain connects TRBV11-2 to TRBJ2-2; 14 nucleotides line up with TRBD2. CDR3 size: 17 residues. The germline V gene has CDR1 SGHAT and CDR2 FQNNGV. J gave up 7 bases and V 2 bases, and 6 bases lay outside the gene matches. CDR3 loop: CASSLNVGLAGVGELFF. The CDR3, as DNA: TGTGCCAGCAGCTTAAACGTGGGACTAGCGGGAGTCGGGGAGCTGTTTTTT.

This chain connects TRBV6-4 to TRBJ1-1, with a weak D call TRBD1 (5 bases). V was trimmed by 5 bases and J by 2 bases, leaving 9 bases between them. The CDR3 runs to 13 residues. The germline V gene has CDR1 MRHNA and CDR2 SNTAGT. The CDR3 DNA sequence: TGTGCCAGCAGTTACCAGGGTAACACTGAAGCTTTCTTT. Translated, it gives CASSYQGNTEAFF.

V and J are TRBV6-5 and TRBJ2-7; TRBD2 aligns across 7 bases. Germline loops: CDR1 MNHEY, CDR2 SVGAGI. This CDR3 region has 14 residues. With 8 bases clipped from V and 7 bases from J, the junction kept 14 bases outside the gene matches. CDR3 region: CASRYRAPRGEQYF. The CDR3 nucleotides read TGTGCCAGCCGATACCGGGCCCCGCGGGGGGAGCAGTACTTC.

This chain joins TRBV11-2 and TRBJ2-5; D call uncertain. Germline CDR1 is SGHAT and CDR2 is FQNNGV. The ends were cut back, 0 bases at V and 2 bases at J, with 7 bases in the middle. This CDR3 contains 14 residues. CDR3 DNA: TGTGCCAGCAGCTTAGACCCTAGACAAGAGACCCAGTACTTC. Protein sequence: CASSLDPRQETQYF.

The chain combines TRBV7-8 with TRBJ1-2; weak D call: TRBD1 (6 bases). The CDR3 length is 15 residues. Germline lookup yields CDR1 SGHVS and CDR2 FQNEAQ. V lost 5 bases and J lost 6, with 19 bases in between. CDR3 bases: TGTGCCAGCAGCCCAAGGGTAGGGACACAGGATGGCTACACCTTC. Amino acids: CASSPRVGTQDGYTF.

Of note for this clone: The junction shows a germline mismatch at one end, possibly a read error. V usage is TRBV7-6 and J usage is TRBJ1-2, with 8 nucleotides matching TRBD1. From germline, CDR1 is SGHVS and CDR2 FNYEAQ. There are 16 residues in the CDR3. CDR3 in DNA: TGTGCCAGCAGCTTAGGCCAGGGGGCTTTCGACTATGGCTGCACCTTC. It encodes CASSLGQGAFDYGCTF.

CDR3 in amino acids: CASSPLGNTGELFF. The CDR3 DNA reads TGTGCCAGCTCACCTCTAGGGAACACCGGGGAGCTGTTTTTT. The genes are TRBV18 and TRBJ2-2; D gene uncertain. The CDR3 is 14 residues long. CDR1 and CDR2 (germline): KGHSH, LQKENI. Trimming took 3 bases from V and 1 from J, leaving 6 bases between them.

The CDR3 loop is CAISEFRQDSTDTQYF. The CDR3 region has the DNA TGTGCCATCAGTGAGTTTCGACAGGATAGCACAGATACGCAGTATTTT. J is TRBJ2-3 and V is TRBV10-3; tentative D call: TRBD1 (6 bases). The CDR3 consists of 16 residues. V was pared by 1 base and J by 0 bases, with 11 bases between. The germline V gene encodes CDR1 ENHRY and CDR2 SYGVKD.

The chain recombines TRBV29-1 with TRBJ2-1; D gene unclear. Trimming left V 4 bases short and J 3 bases short, with 4 bases between. Germline assignment: CDR1 SQVTM and CDR2 ANQGSEA. CDR3 length equals 11 residues. CDR3 bases: TGCAGCGTTGGGCTCTACAATGAGCAGTTCTTC. Its translation: CSVGLYNEQFF.

The chain is built from TRBV9 and TRBJ1-4; 10 bases are a match to TRBD1. Per germline, CDR1 SGDLS and CDR2 YYNGEE. This CDR3 has 15 amino acids. The V segment lost 4 bases and the J segment 4 bases; nucleotides outside the gene matches: 4. CDR3 in DNA: TGTGCCAGCAGCCAGTGGGACAGGGGTAATGAAAAACTGTTTTTT. Its protein is CASSQWDRGNEKLFF.

To note about this clone: At one end, the junction sequence differs from germline, possibly due to a read error. V usage is TRBV7-9 and J usage is TRBJ2-5, with TRBD2 matching over 16 bases. The CDR3 covers 17 residues. Germline assignment: CDR1 SEHNR and CDR2 FQNEAQ (reference sequence). CDR3 loop: CSSSPGLAGGPRETQYF. CDR3 nucleotide sequence: TGTTCCAGCAGCCCGGGACTAGCGGGAGGGCCCCGGGAGACCCAGTACTTC.

The V gene is TRBV19, the J gene TRBJ1-2, with TRBD1 identical over 9 bases. The CDR3 sequence is 13 residues long. Germline values: CDR1 LNHDA, CDR2 SQIVND (reference sequence). V was pared by 6 bases and J by 6 bases, with 5 bases of the junction left unmatched. The CDR3 here is CASRGDREDGYTF. Written as DNA, the CDR3 is TGTGCCAGTAGGGGGGACAGGGAAGATGGCTACACCTTC.

This rearrangement joins TRBV28 to TRBJ2-5; D unclear. The CDR3 runs 13 residues. Between the trimmed V and J ends, which lost 1 base and 1 base, there was a span of 4 bases. The V gene's germline CDR1 is MDHEN and CDR2 SYDVKM. CDR3 in amino acids: CASSLYTQETQYF. DNA for the CDR3: TGTGCCAGCAGTTTATACACCCAAGAGACCCAGTACTTC. The full variable domain, completed using reference TRBV28 and TRBJ2-5, is DVKVTQSSRYLVKRTGEKVFLECVQDMDHENMFWYRQDPGLGLRLIYFSYDVKMKEKGDIPEGYSVSREKKERFSLILESASTNQTSMYLCASSLYTQETQYFGPGTRLLVL.

The sample holds one count of this clone. V usage is TRBV10-3 and J usage is TRBJ1-1; a possible D gene is TRBD1 (5 bases). CDR3 length: 17 amino acids. The germline V and J ends were trimmed by 2 bases and 1 base, with 17 bases remaining between them. The germline gives CDR1 ENHRY, CDR2 SYGVKD. CDR3 amino acids: CAISEKQGPLKNTEAFF. The CDR3 nucleotides read TGTGCCATCAGTGAGAAGCAGGGTCCCCTAAAGAACACTGAAGCTTTCTTT.

V gene TRBV13 combines with J gene TRBJ2-7; TRBD2 matches at 8 bases. CDR1 is PRHDT and CDR2 is FYEKMQ in the germline V gene (reference sequence). V trimming: 6 bases; J trimming: 0 bases; junction bases outside the gene matches: 4. This CDR3 is built from 14 residues. The CDR3 sequence is CASRDRGGSYEQYF. The CDR3 region has the DNA TGTGCCAGCAGGGACCGGGGGGGCTCCTACGAGCAGTACTTC.